One and the same sample provided the 32 T cell receptor beta chains below, sequenced in a study of CD8 T cells in Susac syndrome. Reverse transcription used roughly 0.5 to 1 ug RNA and random hexamers. A single record per CDR3 protein comes from TCRdb applying MiXCR to the immunoSEQ multiplex PCR reads. This repertoire shows about 200,000 distinct CDR3 sequences, more than 90% found once; its top ten account for 0.093%. The sequenced sample was CD4+ T cells from PBMCs. The receptors come from a human donor with multiple sclerosis.

V is TRBV30 and J is TRBJ1-6, with D tentatively TRBD1 (6 bases). This CDR3 has 16 amino acids. In germline, CDR1 is GTSNPN, CDR2 SVGIG (reference sequence). Trimming left V 2 bases short and J 9 bases short, with 20 bases between. CDR3 protein: CAWSNLGGLVSSPLHF. The CDR3 DNA reads as TGTGCCTGGAGTAACCTCGGGGGGCTAGTGAGTTCACCCCTCCACTTT.

V and J are TRBV7-9 and TRBJ2-6; TRBD1 might be the D (6 bases). The germline V gene has CDR1 SEHNR and CDR2 FQNEAQ (reference sequence). Trimming removed 7 bases from V and 1 base from J, with 11 bases in between. This CDR3 contains 15 residues. The chain's CDR3 is CASTDTGSGANVLTF. As DNA, the CDR3 is TGTGCCAGCACTGATACAGGGTCTGGGGCCAACGTCCTGACTTTC.

The rearrangement uses TRBV12-3 or TRBV12-4 and TRBJ1-5; D remains ambiguous. This CDR3 comprises 14 residues. V was trimmed by 6 bases and J by 4 bases, leaving 13 bases between them. The CDR3 here is CASRYSVGNQPQHF. Here the CDR3 DNA reads TGTGCCAGCAGATACTCTGTGGGAAATCAGCCCCAGCATTTT.

The genes are TRBV9 and TRBJ2-7; perhaps TRBD1 as D (5 bases). Germline V gene sequence: CDR1 SGDLS, CDR2 YYNGEE. The CDR3 spans 16 residues. V dropped 0 bases and J dropped 3 bases, with 16 bases sitting between them. CDR3 nucleotides: TGTGCCAGCAGCGTAGCTTTTGGGGCAGGAAACTACGAGCAGTACTTC. Translating gives CASSVAFGAGNYEQYF. Full variable domain (remainder filled in from reference TRBV9 and TRBJ2-7): DSGVTQTPKHLITATGQRVTLRCSPRSGDLSVYWYQQSLDQGLQFLIQYYNGEERAKGNILERFSAQQFPDLHSELNLSSLELGDSALYFCASSVAFGAGNYEQYFGPGTRLTVT.

This chain uses TRBV30 with TRBJ2-1; D possibly corresponds to TRBD2 (6 bases). Trimming left V 1 base short and J 13 bases short, with 17 bases between. The CDR3 contains 13 residues. CDR1 and CDR2 from the germline V gene are GTSNPN and SVGIG (reference sequence). Here the CDR3 reads CAWSGVNRDSQFF. In DNA form, the CDR3 reads TGTGCCTGGAGTGGGGTCAATCGGGACTCTCAGTTCTTC.

The rearrangement links TRBV7-9 to TRBJ2-5; D unclear. V lost 0 bases and J 0 bases, leaving 5 bases between the germline ends. In germline, CDR1 is SEHNR, CDR2 FQNEAQ (reference sequence). The CDR3 runs to 14 residues. The CDR3 bases are TGTGCCAGCAGCTTAGCGCCAGACCAAGAGACCCAGTACTTC. This encodes CASSLAPDQETQYF.

The genes are TRBV6-5 and TRBJ2-5; 7 nucleotides agree with TRBD2. Germline V CDR1 and CDR2: MNHEY, SVGAGI. Trimming removed 5 bases from V and 5 bases from J; junction bases left unmatched: 11. The CDR3 totals 15 residues. The CDR3 nucleotides read TGTGCCAGCAGTCGCCTCGGGAGGTTGCGGGAGACCCAGTACTTC. Translated: CASSRLGRLRETQYF.

This chain connects TRBV4-2 to TRBJ2-1; 7 nucleotides align to TRBD2. V gave up 3 bases and J gave up 1 base; unmatched junction bases: 6. Germline CDR1 and CDR2: LGHNA and YNFKEQ. CDR3 length equals 16 residues. Written as DNA, the CDR3 is TGTGCCAGCAGCCAGCACCTAGCGGCGTCCTACAATGAGCAGTTCTTC. This codes for CASSQHLAASYNEQFF.

The chain links TRBV12-3 or TRBV12-4 to TRBJ1-6; TRBD1 might be the D (6 bases). The length of the CDR3 is 14 residues. Trimming shortened V by 7 bases and J by 7 bases, and 14 bases separated the two germline ends. The CDR3 region is CASNEQGKNSPLHF. The CDR3 DNA reads TGTGCCAGCAATGAACAGGGAAAGAATTCACCCCTCCACTTT.

The CDR3 loop reads CASSITSGVNEQFF. CDR3 DNA sequence: TGTGCCAGTAGTATAACTAGCGGGGTCAATGAGCAGTTCTTC. The chain links TRBV19 to TRBJ2-1, with 10 bases that match TRBD2. The length of the CDR3 is 14 residues. Germline CDR1 and CDR2: LNHDA and SQIVND (reference sequence). Trimming cost V 2 bases and J 6 bases; bases outside gene matches: 1.

V gene TRBV20-1 combines with J gene TRBJ2-3, with TRBD2 identical over 8 bases. CDR1 is DFQATT, CDR2 SNEGSKA, per germline (reference sequence). This CDR3 contains 15 residues. V was clipped by 4 bases and J by 2 bases; unmatched bases: 8. In DNA form, the CDR3 reads TGCAGTGCTAACGGGAGGGGGGGCCTCACAGATACGCAGTATTTT. Its protein product is CSANGRGGLTDTQYF.

J is TRBJ1-2 and V is TRBV29-1; TRBD1 is a possible D gene (6 bases). This CDR3 spans 14 amino acids. Germline loops: CDR1 SQVTM, CDR2 ANQGSEA. The V and J ends lost 4 bases and 4 bases respectively, with 16 bases between them. In nucleotides, the CDR3 is TGCAGCGTTGGGACAGAAGAAAGATCCTATGGCTACACCTTC. Translation: CSVGTEERSYGYTF.

This chain joins TRBV7-2 and TRBJ2-3; a possible D gene is TRBD1 (6 bases). Germline-derived CDR1 and CDR2 are SGHTA and FQGNSA. This CDR3 is 15 amino acids long. Trimming removed 5 bases from V and 3 bases from J, with 15 bases in between. The CDR3 DNA reads TGTGCCAGCAGCGGTCGGGACATACTAACAGATACGCAGTATTTT. Protein sequence: CASSGRDILTDTQYF.

This chain connects TRBV6-5 to TRBJ2-4; 7 bases align to TRBD1. Germline V gene lookup returns CDR1 MNHEY and CDR2 SVGAGI. This CDR3 has 13 residues. Trimming took 6 bases from V and 7 from J; bases not matched to a gene: 6. CDR3 sequence reads: CASSRVTGNIQYF. CDR3 coding DNA: TGTGCCAGCAGCCGCGTGACAGGGAACATTCAGTACTTC.

The V gene is TRBV15, the J gene TRBJ2-6; a weak D match, TRBD1 (5 bases). Germline-derived CDR1 and CDR2 are LNHNV and YYDKDF (reference sequence). This CDR3 is 16 amino acids long. Trimming took off 3 bases at V and 2 bases at J, with 11 bases between the two ends. For the CDR3, the DNA is TGTGCCACCAGCAGGATCCAGGGTCCTGGGGCCAACGTCCTGACTTTC. Translation: CATSRIQGPGANVLTF.

The V and J genes are TRBV25-1 and TRBJ2-7; D remains ambiguous. The CDR3 is made up of 14 amino acids. The ends were cut back, 7 bases at V and 1 base at J, with 14 bases in the middle. Germline V gene data show CDR1 as MGHDK and CDR2 as SYGVNS. The CDR3 DNA follows: TGTGCCAGCACCGCTGGGCCCGGGTCCTACGAGCAGTACTTC. Amino acid sequence: CASTAGPGSYEQYF.

This rearrangement joins TRBV20-1 to TRBJ2-7; 7 bases line up with TRBD1. The CDR3 is made up of 12 amino acids. Germline assignment: CDR1 DFQATT and CDR2 SNEGSKA (reference sequence). The J segment lost 0 bases and the V segment lost 8 bases, leaving 4 bases of the junction unmatched. For the CDR3, the DNA is TGCAGTTCAGGGGACAGCTCCTACGAGCAGTACTTC. This encodes CSSGDSSYEQYF.

V usage is TRBV28 and J usage is TRBJ1-6; tentatively, D is TRBD1 (5 bases). The CDR3 length is 16 residues. The V gene lost 6 bases and the J gene lost 7 bases, with 19 bases spanning the gap. Germline V CDR1 and CDR2: MDHEN, SYDVKM. The CDR3: CASRVRGAVSNSPLHF. CDR3 DNA sequence: TGTGCCAGCAGGGTGCGCGGGGCGGTATCCAATTCACCCCTCCACTTT.

J is TRBJ2-3 and V is TRBV4-1; D is possibly TRBD2 (5 bases). V was pared by 3 bases and J by 2 bases, with 12 bases between. Germline loops: CDR1 MGHRA, CDR2 YSYEKL. There are 15 residues in the CDR3. In DNA, the CDR3 is TGCGCCAGCAGCCATAGCAGCGGCCCCACAGATACGCAGTATTTT. Encoded protein: CASSHSSGPTDTQYF.

The V call is TRBV6-5, the J call TRBJ2-5; 8 bases map to TRBD2. This CDR3 contains 17 residues. V lost 0 bases to trimming and J lost 0 bases; unmatched junction nucleotides: 6. Germline CDR1 MNHEY, CDR2 SVGAGI. CDR3 nucleotide sequence: TGTGCCAGCAGTTACTCGGGTAGCGGGGTGTACCAAGAGACCCAGTACTTC. It specifies CASSYSGSGVYQETQYF.

J is TRBJ1-5 and V is TRBV19; no clear D. V was clipped by 1 base and J by 6 bases, with 10 bases between them. The CDR3 consists of 14 residues. Germline CDR1 is LNHDA and CDR2 is SQIVND (reference sequence). The CDR3: CASSIVEHTQPQHF. The CDR3 DNA reads as TGTGCCAGTAGTATAGTAGAACACACTCAGCCCCAGCATTTT. The full variable domain, with the rest looked up from reference TRBV19 and TRBJ1-5, is DGGITQSPKYLFRKEGQNVTLSCEQNLNHDAMYWYRQDPGQGLRLIYYSQIVNDFQKGDIAEGYSVSREKKESFPLTVTSAQKNPTAFYLCASSIVEHTQPQHFGDGTRLSIL.

The chain links TRBV5-1 to TRBJ1-3; maybe TRBD1 (5 bases). The length of the CDR3 is 16 residues. V was pared by 2 bases and J by 0 bases, with 12 bases between. Germline loops: CDR1 SGHRS, CDR2 YFSETQ. The CDR3 nucleotides are TGCGCCAGCAGCTTAGATACGGGGCTCTCTGGAAACACCATATATTTT. This gives the protein CASSLDTGLSGNTIYF.

The chain recombines TRBV20-1 with TRBJ1-3; TRBD1 is a possible D gene (5 bases). Looked up from germline, CDR1 is DFQATT and CDR2 is SNEGSKA (reference sequence). This CDR3 contains 11 residues. The V end lost 7 bases, the J end lost 6 bases, and 10 bases lay between the germline ends. The CDR3, as DNA: TGCAGTGTGGGCAGGGTAAACACCATATATTTT. The encoded protein is CSVGRVNTIYF.

The chain couples TRBV7-2 to TRBJ2-5; D ambiguous. Germline V CDR1 and CDR2: SGHTA, FQGNSA. Trimming removed 3 bases at V and 3 bases at J, with 8 bases between. This CDR3 is built from 13 residues. CDR3 sequence: CASSFWTKETQYF. The DNA of the CDR3 is TGTGCCAGCAGCTTTTGGACCAAAGAGACCCAGTACTTC. Filled out from reference TRBV7-2 and TRBJ2-5, the complete variable domain reads GAGVSQSPSNKVTEKGKDVELRCDPISGHTALYWYRQSLGQGLEFLIYFQGNSAPDKSGLPSDRFSAERTGGSVSTLTIQRTQQEDSAVYLCASSFWTKETQYFGPGTRLLVL.

The chain has TRBV18 and TRBJ1-6; D is undetermined. Deletions cut 5 bases from V and 5 bases from J, with 7 bases between. Germline-derived CDR1 and CDR2 are KGHSH and LQKENI. This CDR3 region has 13 residues. This chain's CDR3 is CASSNKDNSPLHF. CDR3 nucleotides: TGTGCCAGCTCAAATAAAGATAATTCACCCCTCCACTTT.

This sequence joins TRBV12-3 or TRBV12-4 and TRBJ1-1, with unresolved D. The CDR3 consists of 13 residues. Trimming took 3 bases from V and 4 from J, leaving 9 bases between them. CDR3 protein: CASSFKGITEAFF. Here the CDR3 DNA reads TGTGCCAGCAGTTTTAAGGGCATCACTGAAGCTTTCTTT.

This chain's CDR3 is CSARDISGGAVEQFF. The CDR3 nucleotides read TGCAGTGCTAGAGATATAAGCGGGGGGGCCGTTGAGCAGTTCTTC. The rearrangement links TRBV20-1 to TRBJ2-1; TRBD2 agrees at 10 bases. The CDR3 is 15 amino acids. The germline gives CDR1 DFQATT, CDR2 SNEGSKA (reference sequence). With 0 bases clipped from V and 9 bases from J, the junction kept 8 bases outside the gene matches.

The V call is TRBV20-1, the J call TRBJ1-6; D not resolved. CDR1 and CDR2 from the germline V gene are DFQATT and SNEGSKA (reference sequence). Trimming removed 4 bases from V and 5 bases from J, with 3 bases in between. This CDR3 spans 11 amino acids. The CDR3 loop reads CSANHNSPLHF. The CDR3 DNA is TGCAGTGCTAACCATAATTCACCCCTCCACTTT.

The V gene is TRBV29-1, the J gene TRBJ1-2, with 7 bases identical to TRBD1. Germline V gene lookup returns CDR1 SQVTM and CDR2 ANQGSEA. This CDR3 is built from 14 residues. V lost 5 bases to trimming and J lost 5 bases; unmatched junction nucleotides: 11. The CDR3 here is CSVKGADTDYGYTF. CDR3 bases: TGCAGCGTTAAGGGGGCCGATACAGATTATGGCTACACCTTC.

J is TRBJ2-1 and V is TRBV30, with TRBD2 matching over 7 bases. Trimming cost V 0 bases and J 4 bases; bases outside gene matches: 3. The CDR3 covers 14 residues. The germline CDR1 and CDR2 sequences are GTSNPN and SVGIG (reference sequence). The CDR3 DNA sequence: TGTGCCTGGAGTGTCTGGGGGGGATACAATGAGCAGTTCTTC. Translated: CAWSVWGGYNEQFF.

This clonotype has only one observation. This sequence joins TRBV5-1 and TRBJ2-2; 10 nucleotides line up with TRBD2. The germline V gene has CDR1 SGHRS and CDR2 YFSETQ. The CDR3 spans 15 residues. V gave up 4 bases and J gave up 6 bases; unmatched junction bases: 6. CDR3 nucleotide sequence: TGCGCCAGCAGCCCCGGGACTAGCGTCCCCGGGGAGCTGTTTTTT. Its protein is CASSPGTSVPGELFF.

This clonotype has only one observation. The rearrangement joins TRBV28 to TRBJ1-2; D not resolved. The CDR3 loop spans 12 amino acids. Germline assignment: CDR1 MDHEN and CDR2 SYDVKM. The V and J ends lost 3 bases and 8 bases respectively, with 10 bases between them. The chain's CDR3 is CASSFNPRGYTF. For the CDR3, the DNA is TGTGCCAGCAGTTTTAACCCCCGGGGCTACACCTTC.